A single sample is the source of the 27 T cell receptor beta chains below, sequenced in a study of shared clonotypes between healthy human individuals. The data were produced by immunoSEQ multiplex PCR, yet TCRdb's version contains in-frame clones alone and is incomplete. This sample has about 490,000 clones, with approximately 82% found just once. The sequenced sample was PBMCs. The receptors were sampled from a woman between 40 and 55 years old in good health. Some clones in this sample may be carry-over from other donors' samples.

The CDR3 region is CSASWGATQYF. The CDR3 bases are TGCAGTGCTAGCTGGGGGGCTACCCAGTACTTC. The chain has TRBV20-1 and TRBJ2-5; D may match TRBD1 or TRBD2 (6 bases each). V lost 3 bases and J lost 8, with 10 bases in between. This CDR3 contains 11 residues. The germline V gene has CDR1 DFQATT and CDR2 SNEGSKA (reference sequence).

The V and J genes are TRBV19 and TRBJ1-1, with 12 positions matching TRBD1. The trim removed 8 bases at V and 5 bases at J, leaving 12 bases unmatched. The CDR3 sequence is 16 residues long. Germline values: CDR1 LNHDA, CDR2 SQIVND (reference sequence). The CDR3 region has the DNA TGTGCCAGTGCGGTTGCCGGGACAGGGGGCAGGACTGAAGCTTTCTTT. Translated, it gives CASAVAGTGGRTEAFF.

The chain has TRBV10-1 and TRBJ2-3; TRBD2 aligns across 8 bases. From germline, CDR1 is WNHNN and CDR2 SYGVQD (reference sequence). V gave up 3 bases and J gave up 0 bases; unmatched junction bases: 11. The CDR3 covers 18 residues. CDR3 sequence reads: CASSEGITSGTSTDTQYF. The DNA for the CDR3 is TGCGCCAGCAGTGAAGGAATAACTAGCGGCACTAGCACAGATACGCAGTATTTT.

The rearrangement links TRBV5-1 to TRBJ2-5, with a tentative D call TRBD1 (5 bases). Germline V lookup: CDR1 SGHRS, CDR2 YFSETQ. The germline V and J ends were trimmed by 3 bases and 5 bases, with 11 bases remaining between them. The CDR3 length is 13 residues. The CDR3 coding sequence is TGCGCCAGCAGCTCCCAGGGCATGGAGACCCAGTACTTC. Encoded protein: CASSSQGMETQYF.

The chain uses TRBV6-1 and TRBJ1-5, with D perhaps TRBD1 (5 bases). The CDR3 is 13 amino acids. Germline lookup yields CDR1 MNHNS and CDR2 SASEGT. V was clipped by 5 bases and J by 5 bases, with 10 bases between them. In DNA, the CDR3 is TGTGCCAGCAGTCGGGACGAGTATCAGCCCCAGCATTTT. Amino acid sequence: CASSRDEYQPQHF.

The gene calls are TRBV18 and TRBJ1-3; possibly TRBD1 for D (5 bases). Deletions cut 3 bases from V and 0 bases from J, with 15 bases between. The CDR3 is made up of 17 amino acids. Germline CDR1 is KGHSH and CDR2 is LQKENI. The CDR3: CASSPLGTASSGNTIYF. CDR3 sequence (DNA): TGTGCCAGCTCACCCCTAGGGACCGCCAGCTCTGGAAACACCATATATTTT.

The chain combines TRBV30 with TRBJ1-6; tentative D call: TRBD1 (6 bases). There are 12 residues in the CDR3. Between the trimmed V and J ends, which lost 8 bases and 5 bases, there was a span of 10 bases. The germline V gene has CDR1 GTSNPN and CDR2 SVGIG (reference sequence). This CDR3 reads CALQGNNSPLHF. The CDR3 nucleotides read TGTGCCCTACAGGGAAATAATTCACCCCTCCACTTT.

This sequence joins TRBV4-1 and TRBJ2-3; 12 bases map to TRBD2. Trimming cost V 1 base and J 2 bases; bases outside gene matches: 7. The CDR3 is made up of 18 amino acids. Germline V gene lookup returns CDR1 MGHRA and CDR2 YSYEKL. Here the CDR3 reads CASSQALAGGPLTDTQYF. The CDR3 DNA reads TGCGCCAGCAGCCAAGCACTAGCGGGAGGTCCTCTCACAGATACGCAGTATTTT.

The chain combines TRBV5-8 with TRBJ2-7; D possibly uses TRBD1 or TRBD2 (5 bases each). Germline-derived CDR1 and CDR2 are SGHTS and YDEGEE. CDR3 length equals 16 residues. V dropped 0 bases and J dropped 2 bases, with 15 bases sitting between them. The DNA for the CDR3 is TGTGCCAGCAGCTTGGACGGCTCGGGACCAACCTACGAGCAGTACTTC. Its protein product is CASSLDGSGPTYEQYF. The full variable domain, its missing parts supplied by reference TRBV5-8 and TRBJ2-7, is EAGVTQSPTHLIKTRGQQATLRCSPISGHTSVYWYQQALGLGLQFLLWYDEGEERNRGNFPPRFSGRQFPNYSSELNVNALELEDSALYLCASSLDGSGPTYEQYFGPGTRLTVT.

V and J are TRBV10-3 and TRBJ2-1, with D uncertain. V was cut by 6 bases and J by 5 bases, with 8 bases left in between. Germline V gives CDR1 ENHRY, CDR2 SYGVKD. The length of the CDR3 is 12 residues. Here the CDR3 DNA reads TGTGCCATCAGCCCCACCGACAATGAGCAGTTCTTC. This encodes CAISPTDNEQFF.

The chain employs TRBV2 and TRBJ2-1; D remains ambiguous. Per the germline V gene, CDR1 is SNHLY and CDR2 is FYNNEI. There are 12 residues in the CDR3. V lost 2 bases to trimming and J lost 8 bases, with 7 bases between them. The CDR3: CASSELPYEQFF. For the CDR3, the DNA is TGTGCCAGCAGTGAATTGCCCTATGAGCAGTTCTTC. The whole variable domain, filled in from reference TRBV2 and TRBJ2-1, reads EPEVTQTPSHQVTQMGQEVILRCVPISNHLYFYWYRQILGQKVEFLVSFYNNEISEKSEIFDDQFSVERPDGSNFTLKIRSTKLEDSAMYFCASSELPYEQFFGPGTRLTVL.

This clone occurred once. The chain combines TRBV30 with TRBJ1-1; D remains ambiguous. Trimming removed 2 bases from V and 1 base from J, with 11 bases in between. Germline CDR1 and CDR2: GTSNPN and SVGIG (reference sequence). The CDR3 consists of 14 residues. The CDR3 DNA is TGTGCCTGGAGTACCGGCAGGCCGAACACTGAAGCTTTCTTT. It translates to CAWSTGRPNTEAFF.

This sequence joins TRBV28 and TRBJ2-3, with a tentative D call TRBD1 (5 bases). Germline-derived CDR1 and CDR2 are MDHEN and SYDVKM. CDR3 length equals 14 residues. The V and J ends lost 11 bases and 5 bases respectively, with 20 bases between them. In DNA form, the CDR3 reads TGTGCCCCTCCTAGGGGTTTGTTGTTAGATACGCAGTATTTT. As protein: CAPPRGLLLDTQYF. The entire variable domain, with the rest obtained from reference TRBV28 and TRBJ2-3, is as follows: DVKVTQSSRYLVKRTGEKVFLECVQDMDHENMFWYRQDPGLGLRLIYFSYDVKMKEKGDIPEGYSVSREKKERFSLILESASTNQTSMYLCAPPRGLLLDTQYFGPGTRLTVL.

The chain has TRBV2 and TRBJ2-1; 7 nucleotides align to TRBD2. V dropped 6 bases and J dropped 4; count of bases not matched to a gene: 9. Germline CDR1 is SNHLY and CDR2 is FYNNEI. The CDR3 totals 15 residues. CDR3 bases: TGTGCCAGCAGACTCCTAGCGGAACCTTACAATGAGCAGTTCTTC. Protein product: CASRLLAEPYNEQFF.

To note about this clone: Other DNA sequences within the sample encode an identical CDR3. This sequence joins TRBV30 and TRBJ1-3, with unresolved D. This CDR3 spans 11 amino acids. Germline CDR1 reads GTSNPN; CDR2 reads SVGIG (reference sequence). Trimming left V 2 bases short and J 7 bases short, with 6 bases between. CDR3 coding DNA: TGTGCCTGGAGTTATAGGAACACCATATATTTT. This sequence encodes CAWSYRNTIYF.

The CDR3 DNA follows: TGTGCCAGCAGCCCACGACCCGCCTACAATGAGCAGTTCTTC. Encoded protein: CASSPRPAYNEQFF. The gene calls are TRBV5-5 and TRBJ2-1; D unclear. The CDR3 is made up of 14 amino acids. V lost 4 bases and J 2 bases, leaving 10 bases between the germline ends. Germline V CDR1 and CDR2: SGHKS, YYEKEE (reference sequence).

The sample holds a few counts of this clone. This chain connects TRBV28 to TRBJ2-1; 7 nucleotides line up with TRBD2. V trimming: 11 bases; J trimming: 6 bases; junction bases outside the gene matches: 16. Per germline, CDR1 MDHEN and CDR2 SYDVKM. The CDR3 is 15 residues long. For the CDR3, the DNA is TGTGCCTCCACCTTGGGCGGGAGTAGTGGCAATGAGCAGTTCTTC. Translated, it gives CASTLGGSSGNEQFF.

This clone is termed medium-sized (0.01 to 0.1%). The identical CDR3 is also encoded by other nucleotide sequences in the sample. The chain uses TRBV2 and TRBJ2-3; 8 nucleotides agree with TRBD2. Germline trimming cut 4 bases from V and 0 bases from J; bases unmatched to any gene: 12. CDR1 is SNHLY, CDR2 FYNNEI, per germline. This CDR3 is 18 amino acids long. The CDR3 sequence is CASSGPTSGDSSTDTQYF. DNA of the CDR3: TGTGCCAGCAGTGGCCCTACTAGCGGAGACTCTAGCACAGATACGCAGTATTTT.

About this clone itself: Other DNA sequences in the same sample also yield this CDR3. The genes are TRBV7-9 and TRBJ2-5; D is ambiguous. From germline, CDR1 is SEHNR and CDR2 FQNEAQ (reference sequence). The CDR3 is 11 amino acids. The germline V and J ends were trimmed by 3 bases and 2 bases, with 1 base remaining between them. CDR3 sequence (DNA): TGTGCCAGCAGCTTTCAAGAGACCCAGTACTTC. Translated: CASSFQETQYF.

This clone was detected a few times. The chain carries TRBV7-3 and TRBJ2-1; 10 positions agree with TRBD2. V lost 5 bases to trimming and J lost 6 bases; unmatched junction nucleotides: 4. Germline V gene data show CDR1 as SGHTA and CDR2 as FQGTGA. The CDR3 sequence is 14 residues long. This CDR3 is CASSTSGAANEQFF. CDR3 in DNA: TGTGCCAGCAGCACTAGCGGGGCGGCCAATGAGCAGTTCTTC.

Notes on this clone: Other nucleotide sequences in the sample specify the same CDR3. The chain joins TRBV5-1 to TRBJ2-1, with 11 bases fitting TRBD2. This CDR3 is built from 15 residues. J gave up 4 bases and V 0 bases, and 0 bases lay outside the gene matches. Germline V CDR1 and CDR2: SGHRS, YFSETQ. CDR3 sequence reads: CASSLGLAGYNEQFF. The CDR3 DNA reads as TGCGCCAGCAGCTTGGGACTAGCGGGGTACAATGAGCAGTTCTTC.

A word on this clone: A far bigger clonotype differs at one base, so this is likely a read error. Here the CDR3 omits its conserved ending phenylalanine or tryptophan, so a read error is the likely source. The chain employs TRBV30 and TRBJ1-1; D remains ambiguous. V lost 4 bases and J 8 bases, leaving 11 bases between the germline ends. Germline CDR1 reads GTSNPN; CDR2 reads SVGIG (reference sequence). The CDR3 sequence is 11 residues long. The CDR3 region is CAWINVREAFS. DNA of the CDR3: TGTGCCTGGATTAATGTAAGGGAAGCTTTCTCT.

V gene TRBV25-1 combines with J gene TRBJ2-1; the match to TRBD2 covers 7 bases. With V trimmed by 7 bases and J by 4 bases, 10 bases remained unmatched. CDR3 length: 15 residues. The germline V gene encodes CDR1 MGHDK and CDR2 SYGVNS. CDR3 amino acids: CASKSLADPYNEQFF. For the CDR3, the DNA is TGTGCCAGCAAGTCCCTAGCGGACCCATACAATGAGCAGTTCTTC.

This rearrangement joins TRBV6-6 to TRBJ2-7, with TRBD2 as a possible D gene (6 bases). Germline V gene lookup returns CDR1 MNHNY and CDR2 SVGAGI (reference sequence). V was pared by 6 bases and J by 3 bases, with 15 bases between. This CDR3 contains 14 residues. The DNA for the CDR3 is TGTGCCAGCAGCAACCCGGGACTCAACTACGAGCAGTACTTC. Its protein is CASSNPGLNYEQYF.

This clone was seen many times. The same CDR3 is also encoded by other DNA sequences in this sample. J is TRBJ2-7 and V is TRBV4-1; D may be TRBD1 (5 bases). CDR3 size: 15 residues. V was clipped by 1 base and J by 2 bases, with 12 bases between them. Germline assignment: CDR1 MGHRA and CDR2 YSYEKL. The CDR3 region is CASSQGLAGPYEQYF. CDR3 DNA: TGCGCCAGCAGCCAAGGTCTGGCAGGGCCCTACGAGCAGTACTTC.

The count of this clone is one. Written as DNA, the CDR3 is TGTGCCAGCAGTTCCCGGGGGAATCAGCCCCAGCATTTT. It translates to CASSSRGNQPQHF. V and J are TRBV6-6 and TRBJ1-5; D may be TRBD1 (5 bases). Germline V gene sequence: CDR1 MNHNY, CDR2 SVGAGI (reference sequence). V lost 4 bases and J lost 4, with 8 bases in between. This CDR3 comprises 13 residues.

V gene TRBV20-1 combines with J gene TRBJ2-2; the D is unclear. The CDR3 runs to 11 residues. CDR1 and CDR2 from the germline V gene are DFQATT and SNEGSKA (reference sequence). Trimming took 6 bases from V and 7 from J, leaving 9 bases between them. CDR3 DNA sequence: TGCAGTGCCTCGTCCCTCGGGGAGCTGTTTTTT. Translation: CSASSLGELFF.